The 2 T cell receptor beta chains in this list originate from one sample, sequenced in a study of cytomegalovirus exposure and HLA in healthy donors (dated by TCRdb to 2016 to 2017). The method was the immunoSEQ multiplex PCR assay. This is the immuneACCESS table as TCRdb keeps it, with only in-frame sequences that have V and J called. A part of the clones is gone; compared with another copy, unresolved V genes explain less than half, and the rest is unexplained. The sample table lists roughly 200,000 clones, 81% of them with a count of one. Of the sample, 1% to 1.5% is held by the ten largest clones. The sample taken for sequencing was PBMCs. The receptors here all came from a woman in her twenties or thirties in good health and CMV-seronegative.

The V and J genes are TRBV10-3 and TRBJ2-5; a possible D gene is TRBD1 (5 bases). V lost 0 bases and J lost 4, with 12 bases in between. This CDR3 contains 15 residues. In germline, CDR1 is ENHRY, CDR2 SYGVKD. The DNA of the CDR3 is TGTGCCATCAGTGAGTCGAACGGCAGGGCAGAGACCCAGTACTTC. Residues: CAISESNGRAETQYF.

The chain has TRBV27 and TRBJ2-3; a possible D gene is TRBD2 (5 bases). Germline V CDR1 and CDR2: MNHEY, SMNVEV (reference sequence). CDR3 length: 12 residues. Trimming took off 6 bases at V and 4 bases at J, with 8 bases between the two ends. The CDR3: CASRGVADTQYF. The CDR3 DNA is TGTGCCAGCAGGGGAGTCGCAGATACGCAGTATTTT.